This T cell receptor (beta chain) was sequenced during a study of CD8 T cells in Susac syndrome. With random hexamers, reverse transcription was performed on about 0.5 to 1 ug of RNA. An immunoSEQ multiplex PCR generated amplified TCR beta CDR3 products spanning 54 Vbeta and 13 Jbeta. TCRdb itself ran the immunoSEQ multiplex PCR reads through MiXCR, one entry per CDR3 protein. Of 170,000 or so distinct CDR3 sequences in the sample, around 96% were seen once. This CDR3 contains 16 residues. Germline assignment: CDR1 SQVTM and CDR2 ANQGSEA. Deletions cut 0 bases from V and 5 bases from J, with 19 bases between. CD8+ and CD4+ T cells circulating in blood were sequenced for TCR beta. Each multiple sclerosis control was a treatment-naive patient with relapsing-remitting disease that was either stable or active. It was negative isolation that provided the CD8+ and CD4+ T cells, whereas TEMRA cells were enriched by FACS.

This receptor was obtained from a human donor with multiple sclerosis. V and J are TRBV29-1 and TRBJ1-2; no definite D call. Input material: CD8+ T cells from PBMCs. The CDR3, as DNA: TGCAGCGTTGAAGATCCAGCAGAGGTCTTAGAGTATGGCTACACCTTC. As protein: CSVEDPAEVLEYGYTF.